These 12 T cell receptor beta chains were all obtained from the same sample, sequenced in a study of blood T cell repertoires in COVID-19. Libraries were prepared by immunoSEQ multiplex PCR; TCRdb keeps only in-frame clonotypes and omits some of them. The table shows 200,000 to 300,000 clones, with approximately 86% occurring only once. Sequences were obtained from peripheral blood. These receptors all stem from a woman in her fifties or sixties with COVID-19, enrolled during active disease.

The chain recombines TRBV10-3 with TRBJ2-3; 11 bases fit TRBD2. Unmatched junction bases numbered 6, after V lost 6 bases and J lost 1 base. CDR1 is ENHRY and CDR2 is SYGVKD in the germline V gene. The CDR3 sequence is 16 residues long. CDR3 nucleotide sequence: TGTGCCATCAGAAGGGGACTAGCGGAGCGCACAGATACGCAGTATTTT. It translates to CAIRRGLAERTDTQYF.

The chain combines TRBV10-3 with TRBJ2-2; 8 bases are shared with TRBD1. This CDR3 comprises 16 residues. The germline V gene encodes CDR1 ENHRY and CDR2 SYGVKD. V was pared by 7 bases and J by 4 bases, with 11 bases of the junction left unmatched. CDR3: CAITATGEMGTGELFF. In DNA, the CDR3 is TGTGCCATCACCGCGACAGGGGAGATGGGCACCGGGGAGCTGTTTTTT.

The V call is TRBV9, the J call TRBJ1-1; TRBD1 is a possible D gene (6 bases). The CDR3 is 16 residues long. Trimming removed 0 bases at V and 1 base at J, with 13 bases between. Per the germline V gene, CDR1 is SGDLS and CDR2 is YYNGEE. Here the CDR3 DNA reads TGTGCCAGCAGCGTAGGTGGACAGCTTGGGAACACTGAAGCTTTCTTT. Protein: CASSVGGQLGNTEAFF. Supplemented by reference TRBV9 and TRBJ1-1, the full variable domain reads DSGVTQTPKHLITATGQRVTLRCSPRSGDLSVYWYQQSLDQGLQFLIQYYNGEERAKGNILERFSAQQFPDLHSELNLSSLELGDSALYFCASSVGGQLGNTEAFFGQGTRLTVV.

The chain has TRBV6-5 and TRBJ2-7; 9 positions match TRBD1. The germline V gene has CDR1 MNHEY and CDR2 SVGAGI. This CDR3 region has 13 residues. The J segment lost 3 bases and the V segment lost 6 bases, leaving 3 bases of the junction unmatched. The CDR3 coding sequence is TGTGCCAGCAGCCGGGACAGGGTCTACGAGCAGTACTTC. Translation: CASSRDRVYEQYF.

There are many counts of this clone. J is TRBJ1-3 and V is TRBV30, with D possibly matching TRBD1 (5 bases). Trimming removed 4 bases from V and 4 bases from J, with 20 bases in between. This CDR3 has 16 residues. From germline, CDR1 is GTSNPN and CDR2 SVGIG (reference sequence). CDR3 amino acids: CAWNPRDWRWGNTIYF. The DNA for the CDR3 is TGTGCCTGGAATCCCCGGGACTGGAGGTGGGGAAACACCATATATTTT.

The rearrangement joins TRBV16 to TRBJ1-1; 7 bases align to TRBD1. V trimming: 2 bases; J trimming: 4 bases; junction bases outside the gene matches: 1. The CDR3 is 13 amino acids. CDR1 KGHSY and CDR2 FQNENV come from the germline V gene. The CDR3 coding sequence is TGTGCCAGCAGCCAAACAGGGGTCACTGAAGCTTTCTTT. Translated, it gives CASSQTGVTEAFF.

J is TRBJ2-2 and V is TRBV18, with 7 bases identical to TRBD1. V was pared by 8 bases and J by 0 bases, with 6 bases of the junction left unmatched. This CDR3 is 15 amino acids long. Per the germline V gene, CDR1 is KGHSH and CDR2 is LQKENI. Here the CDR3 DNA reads TGTGCCAGCACTCGGGACAGCGCGAACACCGGGGAGCTGTTTTTT. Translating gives CASTRDSANTGELFF.

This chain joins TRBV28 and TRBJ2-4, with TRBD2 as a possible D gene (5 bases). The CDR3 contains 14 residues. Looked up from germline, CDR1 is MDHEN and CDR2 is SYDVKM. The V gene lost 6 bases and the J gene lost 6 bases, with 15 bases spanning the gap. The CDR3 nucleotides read TGTGCCAGCAGCCCCGACTATTGGGGAAACATTCAGTACTTC. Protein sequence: CASSPDYWGNIQYF.

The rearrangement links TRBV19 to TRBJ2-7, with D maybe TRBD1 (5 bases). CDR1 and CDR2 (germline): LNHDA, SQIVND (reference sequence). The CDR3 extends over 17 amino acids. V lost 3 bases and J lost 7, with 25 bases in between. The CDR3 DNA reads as TGTGCCAGTAGTATGGCGCAGGGAACGTCTGTATTTCGGGAGCAGTACTTC. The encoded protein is CASSMAQGTSVFREQYF.

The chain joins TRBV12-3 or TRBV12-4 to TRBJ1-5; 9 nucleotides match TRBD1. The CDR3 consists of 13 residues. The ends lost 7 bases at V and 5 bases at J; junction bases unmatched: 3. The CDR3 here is CASIRDRDQPQHF. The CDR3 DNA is TGTGCCAGCATCCGGGACAGGGATCAGCCCCAGCATTTT.

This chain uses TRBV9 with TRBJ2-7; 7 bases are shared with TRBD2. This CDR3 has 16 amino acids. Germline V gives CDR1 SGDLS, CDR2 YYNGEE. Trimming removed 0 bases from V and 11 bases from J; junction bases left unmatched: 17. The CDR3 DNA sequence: TGTGCCAGCAGCGTAGCTCCAGAACCATCGGGGGGAGTGGAGTACTTC. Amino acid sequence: CASSVAPEPSGGVEYF.

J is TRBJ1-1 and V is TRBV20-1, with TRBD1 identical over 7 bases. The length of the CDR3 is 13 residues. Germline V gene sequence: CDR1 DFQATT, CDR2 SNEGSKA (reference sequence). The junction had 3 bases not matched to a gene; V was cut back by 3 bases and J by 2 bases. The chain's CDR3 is CSASDRENTEAFF. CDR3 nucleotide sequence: TGCAGTGCTAGTGACAGGGAAAACACTGAAGCTTTCTTT.